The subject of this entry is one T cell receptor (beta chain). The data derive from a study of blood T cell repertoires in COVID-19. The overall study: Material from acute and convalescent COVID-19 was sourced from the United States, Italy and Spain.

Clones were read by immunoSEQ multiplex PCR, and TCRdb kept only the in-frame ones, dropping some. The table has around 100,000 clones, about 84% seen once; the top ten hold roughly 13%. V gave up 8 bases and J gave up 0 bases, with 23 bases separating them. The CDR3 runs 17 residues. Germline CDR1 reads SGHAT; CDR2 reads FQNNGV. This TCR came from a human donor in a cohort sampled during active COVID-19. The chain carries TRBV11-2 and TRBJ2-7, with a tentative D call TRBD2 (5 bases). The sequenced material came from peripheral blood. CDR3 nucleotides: TGTGCCAGCGCGGGTGCAGCGACTGGAGGTAGCTCCTACGAGCAGTACTTC. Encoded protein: CASAGAATGGSSYEQYF.